The T cell receptor beta chain described here comes from a study of cytomegalovirus exposure and HLA in healthy donors (dated by TCRdb to the late 2010s). Looking at the study overall: An earlier analysis of more than 550 of the donors reported 276 Gb of sequence data and roughly 120 million unique TCR beta sequences obtained from about 200 million T cells. An early release that covered fewer than 800 HLA-typed donors contained 300 to 350 gigabases of sequencing data and 85 million to 100 million unique TCR sequences. Besides the first cohort of 500 to 700 subjects, a separate validation cohort made up of around 120 different subjects was used. Four or five DR-DQ haplotypes were handled as single units for association and clustering, since linkage in the cohort was strong. To decide whether each TCR beta V gene segment behaved as functional or pseudogenic, an earlier analysis of approximately 620 of the donors relied on high-throughput TCR beta sequencing. In a later genetic analysis, genome-wide SNP genotypes for about three fifths of the roughly 670 donors were used, and that subset was treated as a discovery cohort. Both class I and class II loci were covered by HLA typing, at four-digit resolution. Donor age, sex, ethnicity and CMV serostatus were compiled together with the repertoire data. Of the roughly 400 genotyped donors, about 80% fell in the genetic ancestry cluster associated with self-reported Caucasian donors. In a later analysis, previously published TCR beta repertoires from roughly 710 donors were re-analyzed and high-resolution HLA genotyping was added so that TCR occurrence patterns could be studied. To predict cytomegalovirus infection status, the study combined high-throughput TCR immunosequencing, statistical association of individual TCRs with disease status, and machine learning. Rather than using new phenotypic data, the later analysis identified candidate immune exposures from TCR beta sequences and from how often those sequences occurred across donors. Typing coverage differed by locus: A, B, C, DRB1 and DQB1 were typed in roughly 620-630 donors, DQA1 in 500 to 550, DPA1 in 600 to 610, and DPB1 in just under 490. The study aimed to test whether signatures of past pathogen exposure could be identified by cataloging public T cell receptors. Across 398 genotyped donors of the cohort, an average of about 240,000 unique TCR beta nucleotide sequences per donor were sequenced, and approximately 17% of those sequences were non-productive. Using immunosequencing, the study profiled T cell repertoires from around 670 subjects and related those repertoires to cytomegalovirus serostatus. Every repertoire in the discovery cohort had been generated on one and the same sequencing platform.

This clone was observed a single time. The antigen this receptor binds is unknown. No much larger clone is present one base from it, and per-base qualities are unavailable. Library preparation was by the immunoSEQ multiplex PCR assay. For the multiplex PCR, a mixture combining 60 forward primers for TCR Vbeta segments and 13 reverse primers for TCR Jbeta segments was used. Amplification of the CDR3 region of rearranged TCR beta genes was performed with a multiplex PCR assay on genomic DNA. Amplified TCR beta libraries were sequenced as 87-base-pair reads on the Illumina HiSeq System. Turning to the authors' computational methods: A later analysis tallied around 87 million unique TCR beta chains across the approximately 670 repertoires, and some 10 million of those chains were shared by two or more donors. A nearest-neighbor algorithm error-corrected the raw reads and collapsed the reads into unique sequences, merging closely related sequences to remove PCR and sequencing errors. Alignment of CDR3 sequences to IMGT reference sequences was used to assign V, D and J gene segments. Each retained sequence needed at least a six-nucleotide match to both a V gene segment and a J gene segment. Rearrangements were classified as productive when the CDR3 lacked stop codons and remained in frame with V and J, and all other rearrangements were classified as non-productive. CDR3 was defined by IMGT convention, running from the second conserved V-encoded cysteine to the conserved J-encoded phenylalanine. In an earlier analysis of 550 to 650 of the donors, sequences lacking an unambiguous match to a single V gene segment were excluded. An earlier analysis of fewer than 650 of the donors classified V segments as functional when productive rearrangements were above 56.7% and as segregating when the standard deviation between donors was above 5%. To diagnose cytomegalovirus status from the catalog of TCR beta chain sequences, a statistical classification framework was built. In a later analysis, TCR nucleotide sequences were compared against IMGT/GENE-DB human TR gene sequences so that V and J genes could be assigned. Using the TCRdist pipeline, a later analysis assigned CDR3 sequences along with most-parsimonious VDJ recombination scenarios. A later analysis defined each TCR beta chain by its CDR3 amino acid sequence plus V-gene family, and excluded reads lacking a unique V-gene family. A later analysis removed 592 highly shared, low-generation-probability nucleotide sequences to deal with suspected cross-contamination and a sequencing artifact. A later analysis calculated a clonal expansion index for each public chain from normalized within-repertoire ranks of inferred template counts. In a later analysis, generation probabilities were computed with a VDJ recombination model fitted to out-of-frame rearrangements, and the resulting probabilities were checked against IGoR. Hypergeometric tests were used in a later analysis to score TCR-TCR, TCR-HLA and TCR-CMV co-occurrence, with a repertoire-size bias correction applied to the TCR pairs. False discovery rates were estimated in a later analysis by permuting HLA or CMV assignments 20 times. In a later analysis, co-occurring TCRs were grouped using DBSCAN, with TCRdist sequence similarity added in when clustering inside HLA-allele-positive subsets. Repertoires with fewer than 30,000 or more than 120,000 public chains, plus five repertoires with anomalous nucleotide sharing, were excluded from co-occurrence clustering. Entries here come from immuneACCESS through TCRdb and include only in-frame sequences with V and J called. Some clones fail to appear in such tables; in the studies checked, an unresolved V gene covers under half of the shortfall, and the cause of the remainder is unknown. From that table come the V and J calls and clone size; the DNA was used to work out D and trimming. In this sample the table shows around 130,000 clones, roughly 90% of which occur a single time. Of the sample, roughly 0.5% is held by the ten largest clones.

The cohort was made up of 666 healthy bone marrow donors. At the time of sampling, all cohort members were nominally healthy, though unrecorded immune exposures were likely present. The donor tested CMV seronegative, placing the donor among the roughly 350 seronegative members of the cohort. A peripheral blood sample was provided by each donor, and peripheral blood mononuclear cells were used for TCR beta sequencing. Genomic DNA was extracted from the blood cell samples with the Qiagen DNeasy Blood Extraction Kit. CDR1 LGHNA and CDR2 YSLEER were looked up in the germline V gene. V is trimmed back by 5 bases and J by 3 bases, and the junction contains 5 bases that no gene match accounts for. The CDR3 sequence holds 16 residues, the cysteine and phenylalanine included. Only the CDR3 portion is preserved as DNA: 48 bases, with reading frame beginning at the first base. The full study reports these points: HLA typing was unavailable for some donors at each locus, so association tests used only the typed subset. Because counts were too low, 15 to 20 rarely observed V segments, including chromosome 9 orphons, were excluded from the earlier analysis of 587 of the donors. For the cohort, immune exposure information was limited to CMV serostatus. Correlated functional status among segregating V segments might reflect linkage disequilibrium, but an unknown experimental factor could not be ruled out. At a false discovery rate of 0.05, a later analysis linked about 16,000 TCR beta sequences to specific HLA alleles. According to the authors, the approach could potentially be generalized to other disease states and immunological phenotypes. In vitro tests confirmed that a few of the cytomegalovirus-associated TCR beta chains recognize cytomegalovirus antigens. The presence/absence analyses assumed that sequencing depth was roughly uniform across donors, and that assumption may not be true. A later genetic analysis reported fewer N-insertions in productive TCRs among donors in an Asian-associated ancestry cluster than the approximately 700-donor mean. In a later analysis, TCR association rates were found to vary across HLA loci, with the most associated TCRs seen for DRB1 alleles and the fewest for HLA-C alleles. Across donors, most TCR sequences were observed very rarely, whereas some public TCRs were present in many individuals. In this cohort, only TCR beta chains were sequenced, and detectable features were limited by the absence of alpha or paired-chain data. A further reported finding was that TCR beta sequences accurately predicted the HLA-A and HLA-B alleles for most subjects in the first cohort. V-gene and J-gene trimming of TCR beta chains was associated with a missense DCLRE1C variant in a later genetic analysis, and the association was replicated in an independent cohort. In both the original and validation cohorts, the classifier was reported to diagnose cytomegalovirus status with high specificity and sensitivity. An earlier analysis of some 590 of the donors showed that most TCR beta V segments appeared in productive rearrangements either about 87% or about 30% of the time, which broadly matched IMGT annotations. Most CMV-associated TCR beta chains appeared to be HLA-restricted in a later analysis, and the HLA associations seemed to be driven largely by CMV exposure. The study listed approximately 150 TCR beta chains as associated with cytomegalovirus. A cluster of highly shared sequence variants was judged likely to be a technical artifact of the sequencing pipeline. Because the 87-base-pair reads could not distinguish some IMGT-functional V segments, including TRBV6-2 and TRBV6-3, those segments were excluded. When HLA alleles, especially DR and DQ, strongly co-occurred, TCR associations were difficult to assign to individual alleles. In a later analysis, HLA-associated TCR beta chains showed more clonal expansion and lower generation probabilities than non-associated chains that were equally common. According to a later analysis, parvovirus B19, influenza, CMV and Epstein-Barr virus appeared linked to several top co-occurrence clusters.

The source material was PBMCs. The chain joins TRBV4-3 to TRBJ1-6, with 9 central nucleotides matching TRBD1. The clonotype comes from a woman in her forties in good health and CMV-seronegative. The nucleotide sequence reads TGCGCCAGCAGCGACGGGACAGGGATCTATAATTCACCCCTCCACTTT. The translation is CASSDGTGIYNSPLHF.